This T cell receptor beta chain comes out of a study of T cell repertoires in cytomegalovirus infection. Whole-study context: Based on public TCR beta signatures, there were indications of CMV infection and of a matching HLA type.

Study results and caveats: Cumulated frequencies of public TCR beta families served to identify carriers of CMV plus the relevant HLA. The ex vivo response was dominated by HLA-C-restricted CMV-specific TCR beta clonotypes.

TCRdb reanalysed the reads using MiXCR and keeps one entry per CDR3 protein. The sample lists about 260,000 distinct CDR3 sequences; around 9% were seen once. Germline V lookup: CDR1 SGHTA, CDR2 FQGNSA. CDR3 length: 14 amino acids. The ends were cut back, 4 bases at V and 5 bases at J, with 14 bases in the middle. Many counts were recorded for this clonotype. Its antigen is still unknown. The source material was PBMCs. The sequence was collected from a human donor in good health (CMV status not recorded). Some clones in this sample may be carry-over from other donors' samples. This sequence joins TRBV7-2 and TRBJ1-1; D perhaps matches TRBD1 (6 bases). In nucleotides, the CDR3 is TGTGCCAGCAGCTCACAGGGCTTTGGAACTGAAGCTTTCTTT. This sequence encodes CASSSQGFGTEAFF. The whole variable domain, filled in from reference TRBV7-2 and TRBJ1-1, reads GAGVSQSPSNKVTEKGKDVELRCDPISGHTALYWYRQSLGQGLEFLIYFQGNSAPDKSGLPSDRFSAERTGGSVSTLTIQRTQQEDSAVYLCASSSQGFGTEAFFGQGTRLTVV.